A selection of T cell receptor beta chains follows, all from one sample in a study of EBV T-cell therapy then PD-1 blockade in nasopharyngeal carcinoma. Generated by immunoSEQ multiplex PCR, the TCRdb table keeps only in-frame clones and is missing some. The sample consists of some 15,000 clones, around four fifths of them appearing once. Their cognate antigens are unknown. The source was CD8+ T cells from blood, collected around day 100 from a patient whose treatment included autologous EBV-specific T cells and nivolumab. Receptor source: a man in his forties with nasopharyngeal carcinoma. The CDR3 runs from the conserved cysteine through the conserved F or W. The D gene is left open where the match is weak. Part of the rows lack a size; the others show once, few, many or a class for expanded clones.

abundance	j_gene	v_gene	d_gene	CDR3nt	CDR3aa
NA	TRBJ1-2	TRBV4-2	NA	TGTGCCAGCAACACAGAGAACTATGGCTACACCTTC	CASNTENYGYTF
once	TRBJ2-7	TRBV27	TRBD1	TGTGCCAGCAGTTTACAGGGGGCTAACTACGAGCAGTACTTC	CASSLQGANYEQYF
NA	TRBJ2-1	TRBV11-1	NA	TGTGCCAGCAGCTGGGGGGACACTCCCTACAATGAGCAGTTCTTC	CASSWGDTPYNEQFF
once	TRBJ2-5	TRBV10-2	NA	TGCGCCAGCAGGGAGGGGACAGCATCTTGGGAGACCCAGTACTTC	CASREGTASWETQYF
NA	TRBJ2-7	TRBV19	NA	TGTGCCAGTAGTATGGAGGGGGCGCCCTACGAGCAGTACTTC	CASSMEGAPYEQYF
NA	TRBJ2-3	TRBV6-2/TRBV6-3	TRBD2	TGTGCCAGCAGTTACAAGCGGGACGGGGATACGCAGTATTTT	CASSYKRDGDTQYF
NA	TRBJ2-7	TRBV5-8	NA	TGTGCCAGCAGCTTCCCCGGGGGTACCTACGAGCAGTACTTC	CASSFPGGTYEQYF
once	TRBJ2-4	TRBV13	NA	TGTGCCAGCAGCTTAGGCCTCGGGACTCAAAAAAACATTCAGTACTTC	CASSLGLGTQKNIQYF
NA	TRBJ2-7	TRBV28	NA	TGTGCCAGCAGTTTCGGCCAGACCTACGAGCAGTACTTC	CASSFGQTYEQYF
NA	TRBJ2-3	TRBV4-1	TRBD2	TGCGCCAGCAGCCACCCGGGACTAGCGGGTGATAGAGATACGCAGTATTTT	CASSHPGLAGDRDTQYF
few	TRBJ2-1	TRBV24-1	TRBD2	TGTGCCACCAGTGATTACGCCGGGACTAGCGGGGGGGATGAGCAGTTCTTC	CATSDYAGTSGGDEQFF
NA	TRBJ1-2	TRBV6-1	TRBD1	TGTGCCAGCAGTGAAGAAGAGGGGACAGGGCCCTATGGCTACACCTTC	CASSEEEGTGPYGYTF
NA	TRBJ2-5	TRBV2	NA	TGTGCCAGTTCCTACACGGAAGAGACCCAGTACTTC	CASSYTEETQYF
NA	TRBJ2-7	TRBV5-1	NA	TGCGCCAGCAGCCCCGGGACTACCAGGGGGTACGAGCAGTACTTC	CASSPGTTRGYEQYF
NA	TRBJ2-5	TRBV28	NA	TGTGCCAGCCAGAGCCTTCGGACAGCCCAAGAGACCCAGTACTTC	CASQSLRTAQETQYF
NA	TRBJ2-7	TRBV19	TRBD2	TGTGCCAGTATGTTCGGTAGCGGGGGGGCCGAAGACGAGCAGTACTTC	CASMFGSGGAEDEQYF
NA	TRBJ1-1	TRBV19	NA	TGTGCCAGTAGTATAAGACAGCTGAACACTGAAGCTTTCTTT	CASSIRQLNTEAFF
few	TRBJ2-2	TRBV7-2	NA	TGTGCCAGCACAGACAGTACTGGGTTGGCCGGGGAGCTGTTTTTT	CASTDSTGLAGELFF
once	TRBJ2-7	TRBV19	NA	TGTGCCAGTAGTATCTCAATTTCCTACGAGCAGTACTTC	CASSISISYEQYF
NA	TRBJ2-1	TRBV5-1	NA	TGCGCCAGCAGCACCCGTGGGGAAGCTACCCGTGAGCAGTTCTTC	CASSTRGEATREQFF
NA	TRBJ1-2	TRBV2	NA	TGTGCCAGCCCTACCCGACAGGAGGGGGGCTATGGCTACACCTTC	CASPTRQEGGYGYTF
NA	TRBJ2-3	TRBV2	NA	TGTGCCAGCAGTGTAGGGACGGTCCTAGGGGATACGCAGTATTTT	CASSVGTVLGDTQYF
NA	TRBJ1-4	TRBV9	NA	TGTGCCAGCAGCGTAGATGGGGCCCCGAGGAATGAAAAACTGTTTTTT	CASSVDGAPRNEKLFF
NA	TRBJ2-3	TRBV6-4	TRBD2	TGTGCCAGCAGTGGCACTAGCGGGGGGGCAGATACGCAGTATTTT	CASSGTSGGADTQYF
NA	TRBJ2-5	TRBV30	NA	TGTGCCTGGAAAGGCAGGGGACAAAAAGAGACCCAGTACTTC	CAWKGRGQKETQYF
once	TRBJ1-1	TRBV7-9	NA	TGTGCCAGCAGCAGCAAAGGGACTGGTTTGACTGAAGCTTTCTTT	CASSSKGTGLTEAFF
once	TRBJ1-5	TRBV15	TRBD1	TGTGCCACCAGCAGAAACAGGGGCGCTAAGCCCCAGCATTTT	CATSRNRGAKPQHF
NA	TRBJ1-5	TRBV6-6	NA	TGTGCCAGCACGGGTTGGGGCCCTAATCAGCCCCAGCATTTT	CASTGWGPNQPQHF
NA	TRBJ1-4	TRBV5-6	NA	TGTGCCAGCAGCTTGGACGTTTTCGCAACTAATGAAAAACTGTTTTTT	CASSLDVFATNEKLFF
NA	TRBJ1-1	TRBV9	NA	TGTGCCAGCAGCGTTCAGGGTCGAACTGAAGCTTTCTTT	CASSVQGRTEAFF
few	TRBJ1-1	TRBV6-5	NA	TGTGCCAGCAGTTATGCCACAGAGGACACTGAAGCTTTCTTT	CASSYATEDTEAFF
NA	TRBJ1-2	TRBV7-9	TRBD1	TGTGCCAGCAGCTTGGGGACAGTGTCTCCTAGCTACACCTTC	CASSLGTVSPSYTF
few	TRBJ1-2	TRBV6-1	NA	TGTGCCAGCAGTGAACAGGATCACTATGGCTACACCTTC	CASSEQDHYGYTF
NA	TRBJ2-3	TRBV9	TRBD1	TGTGCCAGCAGCGTAGGGACAGGGAGAGATACGCAGTATTTT	CASSVGTGRDTQYF
NA	TRBJ2-6	TRBV6-2/TRBV6-3	NA	TGTGCCAGCAGCTATGTTGTAACTGGGGCCAACGTCCTGACTTTC	CASSYVVTGANVLTF
NA	TRBJ2-3	TRBV6-4	NA	TGTGCCAGCAGTGACGGGCGGGGCACTAGCACAGATACGCAGTATTTT	CASSDGRGTSTDTQYF
once	TRBJ2-3	TRBV6-5	TRBD2	TGTGCCAGCAGTTTCTTGACTAGCGGGGGAAGAGATACGCAGTATTTT	CASSFLTSGGRDTQYF
NA	TRBJ1-4	TRBV3-1/TRBV3-2	TRBD1	TGTGCCAGCAGCCCTCCGGGACAGGTTGAAAAACTGTTTTTT	CASSPPGQVEKLFF
NA	TRBJ1-5	TRBV9	NA	TGTGCCAGCAGCGGGCATGGATCTAATCAGCCCCAGCATTTT	CASSGHGSNQPQHF
NA	TRBJ1-5	TRBV6-2/TRBV6-3	NA	TGTGCCAGCAGCCACGGGGAAAATCAGCCCCAGCATTTT	CASSHGENQPQHF
NA	TRBJ2-7	TRBV19	TRBD1	TGTGCCAGTAGTATATCGACAGGGGGCGAGCAGTACTTC	CASSISTGGEQYF
NA	TRBJ1-1	TRBV5-1	NA	TGCGCCAGCAGCTTGGCCCCCTGGGTGAGCGGTACTGAAGCTTTCTTT	CASSLAPWVSGTEAFF
few	TRBJ1-3	TRBV19	NA	TGTGCCAGTGGGATTTTTGCTGGCTCTGGAAACACCATATATTTT	CASGIFAGSGNTIYF
few	TRBJ2-2	TRBV3-1/TRBV3-2	NA	TGTGCCAGCAGTGGGTATCGACGGGAAAGGAGCGCCGGGGAGCTGTTTTTT	CASSGYRRERSAGELFF
NA	TRBJ1-3	TRBV6-6	NA	TGTGCCAGCAGTTACTCAGCTGACTCTGGAAACACCATATATTTT	CASSYSADSGNTIYF
once	TRBJ1-1	TRBV6-5	NA	TGTGCCAGCAGTCCGGGACTACTTGGGGCTGAAGCTTTCTTT	CASSPGLLGAEAFF
NA	TRBJ2-7	TRBV18	TRBD2	TGTGCCAGCTCACCAACCGAGCGGGGGGGTTACGAGCAGTACTTC	CASSPTERGGYEQYF
once	TRBJ2-6	TRBV28	NA	TGTGCCAGCAGTCAAGGGACGATCTCTGGGGCCAACGTCCTGACTTTC	CASSQGTISGANVLTF
NA	TRBJ2-5	TRBV12-3/TRBV12-4	TRBD1	TGTGCCAGCCGACAGGGTTCAGTGGAGACCCAGTACTTC	CASRQGSVETQYF
NA	TRBJ2-2	TRBV7-2	NA	TGTGCCAGCAGCAATTACAGGGTCCTCACATTGAACACCGGGGAGCTGTTTTTT	CASSNYRVLTLNTGELFF